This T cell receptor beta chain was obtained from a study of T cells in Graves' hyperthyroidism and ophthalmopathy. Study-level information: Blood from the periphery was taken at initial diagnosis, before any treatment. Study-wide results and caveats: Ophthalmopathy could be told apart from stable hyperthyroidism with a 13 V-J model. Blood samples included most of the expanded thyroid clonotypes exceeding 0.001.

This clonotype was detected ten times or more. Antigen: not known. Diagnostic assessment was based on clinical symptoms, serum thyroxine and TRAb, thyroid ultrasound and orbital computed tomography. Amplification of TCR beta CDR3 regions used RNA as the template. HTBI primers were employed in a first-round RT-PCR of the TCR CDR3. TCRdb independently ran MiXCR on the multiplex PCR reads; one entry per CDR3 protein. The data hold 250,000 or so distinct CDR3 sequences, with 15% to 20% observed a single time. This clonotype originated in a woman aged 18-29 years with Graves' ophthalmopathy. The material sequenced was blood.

The CDR3: CSAGQGMSYGYTF. The CDR3 DNA reads TGCAGTGCTGGACAGGGGATGAGCTATGGCTACACCTTC. The chain uses TRBV20-1 and TRBJ1-2; 9 nucleotides line up with TRBD1. CDR1 and CDR2 (germline): DFQATT, SNEGSKA (reference sequence). V lost 5 bases, J lost 4 bases, and 5 bases stayed unmatched. The CDR3 is 13 residues long.